The 5 T cell receptor beta chains listed next were all sequenced from one sample in a study of T cells in Graves' hyperthyroidism and ophthalmopathy. TCR beta CDR3 sequences were amplified from RNA transcripts. The HTBI primer set was used in a first-round RT-PCR of the TCR CDR3. TCRdb re-derived calls from the multiplex PCR reads in MiXCR, one entry per CDR3 protein. Counted here are 500,000 to 750,000 distinct CDR3 sequences, more than 45% occurring once; the ten biggest clones make up around 7.7%. The sample consisted of peripheral blood or thyroid tissue (not recorded which). The origin of the receptors is a woman under 30 with Graves' hyperthyroidism.

This clonotype was seen ten or more times. The V call is TRBV6-6, the J call TRBJ1-1; D is ambiguous. V was pared by 2 bases and J by 6 bases, with 16 bases between. This CDR3 is 15 amino acids long. Germline-derived CDR1 and CDR2 are MNHNY and SVGAGI (reference sequence). DNA of the CDR3: TGTGCCAGCAGTTACATGAACGGGCCTACCCCTGAAGCTTTCTTT. Translated, it gives CASSYMNGPTPEAFF.

The table lists this clonotype with many counts. This chain links TRBV19 with TRBJ1-1, with D perhaps matching TRBD1 (5 bases). Between the trimmed V and J ends, which lost 5 bases and 0 bases, there was a span of 10 bases. Germline V gives CDR1 LNHDA, CDR2 SQIVND (reference sequence). There are 14 residues in the CDR3. DNA of the CDR3: TGTGCCAGTAGTTCGGGACCGCTGAACACTGAAGCTTTCTTT. Its protein product is CASSSGPLNTEAFF.

Comments on this clonotype: The junction shows a germline mismatch at one end, possibly a read error. The rearrangement uses TRBV24-1 and TRBJ2-7, with D unclear. This CDR3 has 12 residues. Per germline, CDR1 KGHDR and CDR2 SFDVKD. The CDR3 here is CATSDWSREQYF. CDR3 DNA sequence: TGTGCCACCAGCGATTGGAGCAGGGAGCAGTACTTC.

This clonotype came up many times. The DNA of the CDR3 is TGCAGTGCTACTTCCGGGACTAGCGGAGGCAGGGAGACCCAGTACTTC. This translates into CSATSGTSGGRETQYF. The V and J genes are TRBV20-1 and TRBJ2-5; 11 positions agree with TRBD2. V lost 4 bases to trimming and J lost 5 bases; unmatched junction nucleotides: 12. In germline, CDR1 is DFQATT, CDR2 SNEGSKA (reference sequence). This CDR3 region has 16 residues.

The sample holds a few counts of this clonotype. Here the CDR3 omits its conserved ending phenylalanine or tryptophan, so a read error is the likely source. It is unclear where the CDR3 begins or ends on the DNA, so no DNA is shown, and the CDR3 is as TCRdb lists it. This chain links TRBV6-6 with TRBJ1-6. Both ends counted, the CDR3 spans 8 residues. Germline lookup yields CDR1 MNHNY and CDR2 SVGAGI (reference sequence). The CDR3 is CASSFRHS.